This T cell receptor beta chain was sequenced in a study of vaccination effects on CD4 cells after COVID-19. General observations from the study: Clones from infection and from vaccination both contracted markedly late after vaccination. In healthy vaccinees, only 1 of 255 vaccine-induced clones cross-reacted with common cold coronaviruses.

Viral peptide pools were used in the ViraFEST assay to expand antigen-specific CD4+ T cells, and sequencing came afterward. Isolation of CD4+ T cells took place after about ten days of culture. None of the vaccinated had previously contracted SARS-CoV-2, and their nucleocapsid antibodies tested negative. This clone occurred a few times. No antigen is known for it. Profiling relied on immunoSEQ multiplex PCR, and the TCRdb table lists in-frame clones only, not all of them. The table includes 65,000 to 90,000 clones, roughly 74% detected once. Germline V lookup: CDR1 SGHNT, CDR2 YYREEE (reference sequence). The V gene lost 2 bases and the J gene lost 5 bases, with 7 bases spanning the gap. This CDR3 is built from 12 residues.

The chain has TRBV5-4 and TRBJ2-5, with no clear D. The origin of this receptor is a human donor who received a COVID-19 vaccine. The sequenced sample was CD4+ T cells from PBMCs cultured with HCoV-NL63 spike peptides, obtained before COVID-19 vaccination. Here the CDR3 reads CASSFLGETQYF. CDR3 DNA sequence: TGTGCCAGCAGCTTCCTCGGGGAGACCCAGTACTTC.